The 13 T cell receptor beta chains below were found in one sample sequenced in a study of shared clonotypes between healthy human individuals (dated by TCRdb to about 2020). Library preparation used the immunoSEQ multiplex PCR assay. Drawn from immuneACCESS, this table holds only the in-frame rearrangements with V and J called that TCRdb kept. Clones are partly lost; checked studies trace under half to an unresolved V gene and leave the rest unexplained. The sample contains about 1 million clones, around 74% of them found a single time. Less than 1.5% of the sample rests with the top ten. The sequencing input was memory CD4+ T cells sorted from blood. Read against the paper, the sample's cell subset or site label means: CD45RA-negative fraction. All receptors come from a man younger than 35 in good health.

This chain connects TRBV5-4 to TRBJ2-2; 9 bases line up with TRBD2. The junction had 3 bases not matched to a gene; V was cut back by 4 bases and J by 2 bases. CDR3 size: 15 residues. Germline values: CDR1 SGHNT, CDR2 YYREEE (reference sequence). CDR3 sequence reads: CASSIAGVNTGELFF. The CDR3 bases are TGTGCCAGCAGCATAGCGGGAGTCAACACCGGGGAGCTGTTTTTT.

This sequence joins TRBV7-8 and TRBJ2-7; 7 nucleotides align to TRBD2. Losses at the gene ends were 4 bases for V and 2 bases for J; bases not matched to a gene: 11. The CDR3 is made up of 16 amino acids. Germline lookup yields CDR1 SGHVS and CDR2 FQNEAQ. The CDR3 region is CASSSPSGEAPYEQYF. CDR3 DNA sequence: TGTGCCAGCAGCTCTCCGAGCGGGGAGGCCCCCTACGAGCAGTACTTC.

The V call is TRBV7-9, the J call TRBJ2-5; D might be TRBD2 (5 bases). V gave up 1 base and J gave up 1 base, with 13 bases separating them. CDR3 length: 16 residues. Germline V gene sequence: CDR1 SEHNR, CDR2 FQNEAQ (reference sequence). DNA for the CDR3: TGTGCCAGCAGCTTAGGATTGCGGGCTACCCAAGAGACCCAGTACTTC. Protein sequence: CASSLGLRATQETQYF.

The chain recombines TRBV30 with TRBJ1-6; 9 bases agree with TRBD1. After removal of 3 bases from V and 9 bases from J, the junction contained 12 bases not matched to a gene. Germline V CDR1 and CDR2: GTSNPN, SVGIG (reference sequence). This CDR3 has 16 amino acids. The CDR3 sequence: CAWSLSTGGPSSPLHF. The CDR3 region has the DNA TGTGCCTGGAGCTTATCAACAGGGGGCCCGTCTTCACCCCTCCACTTT.

The chain carries TRBV5-4 and TRBJ2-1; 8 bases are shared with TRBD2. Germline V gives CDR1 SGHNT, CDR2 YYREEE (reference sequence). The V gene end was trimmed by 4 bases and the J gene end by 6 bases; junction bases not matched to a gene: 6. The CDR3 has 14 amino acids. CDR3 sequence: CASSRGGVGNEQFF. DNA for the CDR3: TGTGCCAGCAGCCGGGGGGGGGTCGGCAATGAGCAGTTCTTC.

This clone was found a few times. The V gene is TRBV19, the J gene TRBJ2-2; D might be TRBD1 (6 bases). The CDR3 consists of 14 residues. The germline V gene encodes CDR1 LNHDA and CDR2 SQIVND (reference sequence). V dropped 6 bases and J dropped 4 bases, with 12 bases sitting between them. The DNA of the CDR3 is TGTGCCAGTAGCGAAACAGGGCGCACCGGGGAGCTGTTTTTT. Amino acid sequence: CASSETGRTGELFF.

This clone was seen a handful of times. This chain joins TRBV4-2 and TRBJ2-1; D unclear. The V and J ends lost 1 base and 3 bases respectively, with 13 bases between them. Germline V gene lookup returns CDR1 LGHNA and CDR2 YNFKEQ. The CDR3 extends over 16 amino acids. In nucleotides, the CDR3 is TGTGCCAGCAGCCAAGTAAGTTCTGCGCACTACAATGAGCAGTTCTTC. This encodes CASSQVSSAHYNEQFF.

The chain combines TRBV6-5 with TRBJ1-3; no definite D call. Trimming pared 0 bases from V and 5 bases from J, leaving 8 bases between. The CDR3 sequence is 14 residues long. CDR1 and CDR2 (germline): MNHEY, SVGAGI. CDR3 in DNA: TGTGCCAGCAGTTACTCGATCGAGAGAAACACCATATATTTT. It codes for CASSYSIERNTIYF.

The J gene is TRBJ2-5, the V gene TRBV28, with D unclear. The CDR3 sequence is 14 residues long. The germline V gene encodes CDR1 MDHEN and CDR2 SYDVKM. Between the trimmed V and J ends, which lost 7 bases and 2 bases, there was a span of 14 bases. For the CDR3, the DNA is TGTGCCAGCACCCCCATGGAACAGCAAGAGACCCAGTACTTC. Amino acids: CASTPMEQQETQYF.

The table lists this clone with many counts. V gene TRBV5-1 combines with J gene TRBJ2-2; D is unresolved. The germline gives CDR1 SGHRS, CDR2 YFSETQ. The V end lost 7 bases, the J end lost 6 bases, and 10 bases lay between the germline ends. CDR3 size: 12 residues. The CDR3 coding sequence is TGCGCCAGCGCTAAGAGCGCCGGGGAGCTGTTTTTT. This translates into CASAKSAGELFF.

J is TRBJ1-2 and V is TRBV6-1; D unclear. Trimming removed 2 bases at V and 1 base at J, with 11 bases between. The germline gives CDR1 MNHNS, CDR2 SASEGT. This CDR3 has 15 amino acids. CDR3: CASSERPDLNYGYTF. DNA of the CDR3: TGTGCCAGCAGTGAACGGCCAGACCTTAACTATGGCTACACCTTC.

This clone was picked up many times. This chain uses TRBV27 with TRBJ1-1; TRBD1 agrees at 9 bases. CDR3 length equals 15 residues. Per germline, CDR1 MNHEY and CDR2 SMNVEV (reference sequence). Trimming at V came to 5 bases and at J to 1 base, leaving 5 bases not matched to a gene. The CDR3, as DNA: TGTGCCAGCAGTGGGCACAGGGGGCCGAACACTGAAGCTTTCTTT. Amino acids: CASSGHRGPNTEAFF.

This rearrangement joins TRBV11-2 to TRBJ2-7, with a possible D match to TRBD2 (6 bases). The CDR3 is made up of 14 amino acids. V was pared by 1 base and J by 4 bases, with 11 bases between. From germline, CDR1 is SGHAT and CDR2 FQNNGV. Here the CDR3 reads CASSLVGRRYEQYF. The CDR3 bases are TGTGCCAGCAGCTTAGTTGGGAGGCGGTACGAGCAGTACTTC.